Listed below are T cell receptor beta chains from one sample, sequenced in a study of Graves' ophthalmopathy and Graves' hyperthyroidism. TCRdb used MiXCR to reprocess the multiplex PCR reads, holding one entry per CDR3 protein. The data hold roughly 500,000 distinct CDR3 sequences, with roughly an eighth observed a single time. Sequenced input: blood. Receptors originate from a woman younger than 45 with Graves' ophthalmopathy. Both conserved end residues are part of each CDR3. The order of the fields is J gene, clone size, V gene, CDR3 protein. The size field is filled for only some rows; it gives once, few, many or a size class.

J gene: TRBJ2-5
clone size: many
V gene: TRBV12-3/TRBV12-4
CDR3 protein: CASSTRQGAMETQYF

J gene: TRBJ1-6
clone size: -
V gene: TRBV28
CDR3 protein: CASSPPRGGTLRSLHF

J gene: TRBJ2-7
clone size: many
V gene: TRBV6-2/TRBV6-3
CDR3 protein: CASSHRQGRYEQYF

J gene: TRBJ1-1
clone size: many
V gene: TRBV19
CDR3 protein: CASSMASPTKPGQPNTEAFF

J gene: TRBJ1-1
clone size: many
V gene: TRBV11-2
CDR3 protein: CASSLDLIKAGDTEAFF

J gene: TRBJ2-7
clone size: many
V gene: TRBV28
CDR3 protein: CASSGGAYEQYF

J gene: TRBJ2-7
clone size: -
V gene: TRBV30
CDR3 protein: CAWSRIVGEQYF

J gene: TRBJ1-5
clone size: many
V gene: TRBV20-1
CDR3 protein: CSARGLRTGYSNQPQHF

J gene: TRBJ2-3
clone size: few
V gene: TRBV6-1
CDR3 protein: CASKTSSTDTQYF

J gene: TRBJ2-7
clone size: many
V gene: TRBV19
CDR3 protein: CASSWTSNHEQYF

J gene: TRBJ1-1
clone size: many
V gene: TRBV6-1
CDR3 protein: CASSDRGLNTEAFF

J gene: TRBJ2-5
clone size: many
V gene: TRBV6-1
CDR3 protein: CASSVQDDQETQYF

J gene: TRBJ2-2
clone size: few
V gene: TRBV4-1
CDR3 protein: CASSQDRGVRFPGELFF

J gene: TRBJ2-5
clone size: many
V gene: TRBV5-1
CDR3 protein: CASSLGTSGRETQYF

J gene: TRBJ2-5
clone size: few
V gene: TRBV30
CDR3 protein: CAWSTGIRETQYF

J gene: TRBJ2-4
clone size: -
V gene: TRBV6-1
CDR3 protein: CASRDLASGRAGLAKNIQYF

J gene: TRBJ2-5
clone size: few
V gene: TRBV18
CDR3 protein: CASSPVFRDGKETQYF

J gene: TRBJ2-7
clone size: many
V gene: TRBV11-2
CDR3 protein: CASSLGEPEQYF

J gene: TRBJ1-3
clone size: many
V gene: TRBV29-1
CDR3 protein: CSVEGQGGGNTIYF

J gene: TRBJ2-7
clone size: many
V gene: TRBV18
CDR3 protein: CASSPSASYEQYF

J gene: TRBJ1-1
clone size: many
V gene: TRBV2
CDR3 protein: CASTGEGFTEAFF

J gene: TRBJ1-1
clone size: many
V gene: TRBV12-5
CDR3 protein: CASGFLPEPGNTEAFF

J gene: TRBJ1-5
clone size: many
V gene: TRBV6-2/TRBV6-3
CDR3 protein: CASTPGGRGGIPQHF

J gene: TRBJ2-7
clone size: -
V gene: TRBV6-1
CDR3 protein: CASRGLSGNPYEQYF

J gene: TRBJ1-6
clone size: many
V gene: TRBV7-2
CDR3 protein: CASSLGGTGLSPLHF

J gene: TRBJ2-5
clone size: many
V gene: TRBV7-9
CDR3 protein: CASRNIGETQYF

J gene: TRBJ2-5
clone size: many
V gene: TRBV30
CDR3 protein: CAWSVVRGETQYF

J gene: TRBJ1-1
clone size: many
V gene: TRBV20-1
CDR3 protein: CSARARGRDTEAFF

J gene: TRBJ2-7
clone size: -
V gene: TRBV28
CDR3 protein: CASSSLSIQGYEQYF

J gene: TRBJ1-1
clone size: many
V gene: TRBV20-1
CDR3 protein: CSARWGGRNTEAFF

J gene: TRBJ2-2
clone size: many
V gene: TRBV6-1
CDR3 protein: CASSVVEGAGELFF

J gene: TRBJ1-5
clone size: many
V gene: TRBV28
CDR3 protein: CASSSSVGQGNQPQHF

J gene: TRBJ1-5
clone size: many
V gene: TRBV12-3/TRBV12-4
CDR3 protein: CASTSTGEGNQPQHF

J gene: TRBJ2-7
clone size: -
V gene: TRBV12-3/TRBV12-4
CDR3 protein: CASSLTGQGPYEQYF

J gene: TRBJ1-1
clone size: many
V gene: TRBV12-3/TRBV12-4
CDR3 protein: CASSLGGEMNTEAFF

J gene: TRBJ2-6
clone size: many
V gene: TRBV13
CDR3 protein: CASSRFFGANVLTF

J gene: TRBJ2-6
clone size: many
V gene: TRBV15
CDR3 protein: CATSREEETSSGANVLTF

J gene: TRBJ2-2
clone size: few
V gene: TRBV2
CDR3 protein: CASSDSPGQGRFTGELFF

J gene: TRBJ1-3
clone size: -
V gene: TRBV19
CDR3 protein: CASSTPTILSGNTIYF

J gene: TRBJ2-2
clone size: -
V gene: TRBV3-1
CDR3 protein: CASSQALSGVNTGELFF

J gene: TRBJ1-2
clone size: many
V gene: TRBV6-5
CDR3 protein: CASSYHGQGAVGYTF

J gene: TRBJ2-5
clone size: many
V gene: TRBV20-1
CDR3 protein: CSVYRRETQYF

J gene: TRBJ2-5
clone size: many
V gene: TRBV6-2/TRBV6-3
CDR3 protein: CASSYPVGKTQYF

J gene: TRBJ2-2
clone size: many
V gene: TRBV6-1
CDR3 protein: CASSGTGLVEPGELFF

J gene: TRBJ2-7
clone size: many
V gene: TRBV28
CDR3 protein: CASYSQPGYEQYF

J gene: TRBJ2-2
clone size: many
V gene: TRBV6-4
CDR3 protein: CASSRTSRRTSNTGELFF

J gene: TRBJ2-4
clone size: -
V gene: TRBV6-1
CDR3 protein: CASTTRGREAKNIQYF

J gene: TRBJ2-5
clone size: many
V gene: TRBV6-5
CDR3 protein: CASSYKTWASGSVETQYF

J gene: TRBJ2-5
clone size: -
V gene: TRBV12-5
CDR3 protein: CASARDYQETQYF

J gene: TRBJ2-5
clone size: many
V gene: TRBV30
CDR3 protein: CAWSFGGQRETQYF

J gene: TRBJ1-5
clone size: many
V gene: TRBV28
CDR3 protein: CASSYPASNQPQHF

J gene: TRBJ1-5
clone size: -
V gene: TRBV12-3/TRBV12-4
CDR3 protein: CASSLSGNQWQPQHF

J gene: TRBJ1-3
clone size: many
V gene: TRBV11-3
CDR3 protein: CASRERRGKNTIYF